This T cell receptor (beta chain) derives from a study of shared clonotypes between healthy human individuals. About this clone: Its matching antigen is unknown.

Measured with immunoSEQ multiplex PCR; TCRdb has only the in-frame clones, and not every one. The sample has about a million clones; more than 75% are singletons. Findings and limits, study-wide: Relative to their counterparts shared across all four donors, non-shared clonotypes exhibited diminished generation probabilities.

This TCR was recovered from a man aged 18 to 29 in good health. Sequences were obtained from memory CD4+ T cells sorted from blood. Documented subset: CD45RA-negative fraction.

CDR3 nucleotides: TGTGCCACCAGCAGTCGACAGGGGGCAGATACGCAGTATTTT. Translated: CATSSRQGADTQYF. The rearrangement uses TRBV15 and TRBJ2-3; 9 bases align to TRBD1. The CDR3 consists of 14 residues. The ends lost 3 bases at V and 4 bases at J; junction bases unmatched: 2. Per the germline V gene, CDR1 is LNHNV and CDR2 is YYDKDF (reference sequence).